The clone carrying this T cell receptor (beta chain) was seen only a few times. Its antigen is currently unknown. The sample comes from a study of Ad26.COV2.S vaccination and SARS-CoV-2 variants. About the research overall: Donor got 5x10^10 or 1x10^11 viral particles of Ad26.COV2.S.

Repertoires were generated with immunoSEQ multiplex PCR, while TCRdb's copy carries only in-frame clones and drops some. The repertoire has roughly 300,000 clones, more than 85% of them found once; the top ten carry under 6%. Described treatment: roughly 20 received Ad26.COV2.S at low or high dose, single or two shots; about five received placebo; per-sample allocation not given. Specimen acquisition occurred on day 63 following the initial vaccine or placebo injection. The sample came from a Boston adult aged 18-55 years. Study-level findings and limits: Non-spike TCR breadth was similar in vaccine and placebo recipients. Assessments of TCR breadth and depth may have underestimated the total T cell responses.

The TCR sequence derives from a person aged 18 to 59 who received the Ad26.COV2.S COVID-19 vaccine or a placebo. The sequencing used peripheral blood, collected in a trial of Ad26.COV2.S vaccine versus placebo.

This CDR3 reads CASIASETGELFF. The DNA for the CDR3 is TGTGCCAGCATAGCTAGCGAGACCGGGGAGCTGTTTTTT. The chain combines TRBV2 with TRBJ2-2; a weak D match, TRBD2 (6 bases). Trimming cost V 7 bases and J 5 bases, with 11 bases left between them. The germline CDR1 and CDR2 sequences are SNHLY and FYNNEI. There are 13 residues in the CDR3.